Here is one T cell receptor beta chain with its context. The antigen is unknown. The data were obtained in a study of identical twins. Germline assignment: CDR1 SNHLY and CDR2 FYNNEI. The CDR3 consists of 13 residues. The V and J ends lost 0 bases and 5 bases respectively, with 4 bases between them. Using its own MiXCR run on the 5' RACE reads, TCRdb lists one record per CDR3 protein. The repertoire holds about 300,000 distinct CDR3 sequences, with approximately 13% as singletons. Study outcomes and limitations: Memory repertoires lacked the insertion deficit that abundant cord blood beta clonotypes showed. Among out-of-frame alpha sequences shared by twins, low generation probability occurred in excess. The study found that models underestimated out-of-frame TCR alpha sharing in monozygotic twins. Conclusions came from cross-sectional statistical analysis, not from following the same donors.

These sequences were also reported in another study, on yellow fever vaccine responses in identical twins.

The clonotype comes from a young woman in good health. The sample consisted of CD8+ T cells sorted from blood. This chain links TRBV2 with TRBJ2-2; D gene uncertain. This CDR3 reads CASSEANTGELFF. CDR3 sequence (DNA): TGTGCCAGCAGTGAAGCTAATACCGGGGAGCTGTTTTTT.